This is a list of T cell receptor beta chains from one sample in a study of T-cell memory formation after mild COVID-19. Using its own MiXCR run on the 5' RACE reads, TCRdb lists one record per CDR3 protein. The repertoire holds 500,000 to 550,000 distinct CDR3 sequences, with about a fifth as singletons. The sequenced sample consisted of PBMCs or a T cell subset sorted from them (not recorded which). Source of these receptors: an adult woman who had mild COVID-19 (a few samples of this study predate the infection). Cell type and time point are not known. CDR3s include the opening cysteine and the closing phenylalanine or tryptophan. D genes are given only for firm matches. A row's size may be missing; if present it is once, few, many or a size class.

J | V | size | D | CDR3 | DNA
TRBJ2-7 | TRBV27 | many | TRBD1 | CASSDAGGREQYF | TGTGCCAGCAGTGATGCAGGGGGCCGAGAGCAGTACTTC
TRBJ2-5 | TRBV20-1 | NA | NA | CSVGDPTMPQETQYF | TGCAGTGTCGGGGACCCCACCATGCCCCAAGAGACCCAGTACTTC
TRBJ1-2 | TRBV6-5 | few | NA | CASSSRTTDGYTF | TGTGCCAGCAGTTCCCGGACCACTGATGGCTACACCTTC
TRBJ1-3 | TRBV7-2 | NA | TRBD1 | CASSADRVENTIYF | TGTGCCAGCAGCGCGGACAGGGTGGAAAACACCATATATTTT
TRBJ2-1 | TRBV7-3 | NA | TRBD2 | CASSLFAGGANEQFF | TGTGCCAGCAGCTTATTCGCGGGAGGGGCTAATGAGCAGTTCTTC
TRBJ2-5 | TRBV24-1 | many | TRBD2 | CATSEGTSGVQTQYF | TGTGCCACCAGTGAAGGGACTAGCGGGGTTCAGACCCAGTACTTC
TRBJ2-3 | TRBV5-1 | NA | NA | CATALAPGPAGDTQYF | TGCGCCACCGCCCTAGCGCCGGGTCCCGCTGGGGATACGCAGTATTTT
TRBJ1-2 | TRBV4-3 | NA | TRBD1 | CASSQDLFQGAYGYTF | TGCGCCAGCAGCCAAGATCTCTTTCAGGGGGCGTATGGCTACACCTTC
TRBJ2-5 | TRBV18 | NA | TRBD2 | CASSPRASGQETQYF | TGTGCCAGCTCACCCCGGGCTAGCGGCCAAGAGACCCAGTACTTC
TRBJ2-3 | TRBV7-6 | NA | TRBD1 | CASSWGTGTDTQYF | TGTGCCAGCAGCTGGGGGACAGGAACAGATACGCAGTATTTT
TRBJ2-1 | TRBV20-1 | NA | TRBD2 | CSARDTGLNYNEQFF | TGCAGTGCTAGAGATACGGGACTAAACTACAATGAGCAGTTCTTC
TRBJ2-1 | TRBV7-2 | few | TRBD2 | CASSLGTSGSPAYNEQFF | TGTGCCAGCAGCTTAGGGACTAGCGGGAGCCCGGCCTACAATGAGCAGTTCTTC
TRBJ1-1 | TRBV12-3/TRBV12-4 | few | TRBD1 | CASSSWTGYKNTEAFF | TGTGCCAGCAGCTCTTGGACAGGGTATAAGAACACTGAAGCTTTCTTT
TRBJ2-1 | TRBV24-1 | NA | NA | CATSEGRMASEQFF | TGTGCCACCAGTGAAGGACGGATGGCAAGCGAGCAGTTCTTC
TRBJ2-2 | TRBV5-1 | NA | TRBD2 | CASSSGLAGIFNTGELFF | TGCGCCAGCAGCTCTGGACTAGCGGGGATATTTAACACCGGGGAGCTGTTTTTT
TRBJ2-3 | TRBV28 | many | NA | CASSSIVISTDTQYF | TGTGCCAGCAGTTCGATTGTTATTAGCACAGATACGCAGTATTTT
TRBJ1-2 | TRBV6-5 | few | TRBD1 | CASSQRQGLGYTF | TGTGCCAGCAGTCAACGACAGGGGTTAGGCTACACCTTC
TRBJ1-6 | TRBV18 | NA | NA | CASPWSSYNSPLHF | TGTGCCAGCCCATGGAGCTCCTATAATTCACCCCTCCACTTT
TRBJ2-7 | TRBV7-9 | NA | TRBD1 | CASSHELGQGTF | TGTGCCAGCAGCCACGAACTAGGACAGGGGACCTTC
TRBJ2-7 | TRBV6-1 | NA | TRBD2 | CASSENSGTYEQYF | TGTGCCAGCAGTGAGAATAGCGGGACTTACGAGCAGTACTTC
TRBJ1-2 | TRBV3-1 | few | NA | CASSQIGGGGYTF | TGTGCCAGCAGCCAGATAGGGGGTGGAGGCTACACCTTC
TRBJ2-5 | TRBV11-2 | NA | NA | CATADGRFGETQYF | TGTGCCACTGCGGACGGGCGGTTTGGAGAGACCCAGTACTTC
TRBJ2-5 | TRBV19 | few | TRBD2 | CASSIRVGRAQETQYF | TGTGCCAGTAGTATCAGGGTAGGGAGGGCCCAAGAGACCCAGTACTTC
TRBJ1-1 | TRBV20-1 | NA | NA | CSASAGGRRAFF | TGCAGTGCTAGCGCGGGGGGTAGACGAGCTTTCTTT
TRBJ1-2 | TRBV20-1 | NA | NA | CSARAIGQEDGYTF | TGCAGTGCTAGGGCTATCGGGCAGGAGGATGGCTACACCTTC
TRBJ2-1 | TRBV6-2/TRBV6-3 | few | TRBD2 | CASSFTSGKGYRYGYEQFF | TGTGCCAGCAGTTTTACTAGCGGGAAAGGCTACAGATACGGTTATGAGCAGTTCTTC
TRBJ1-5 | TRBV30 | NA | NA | CAWSGTRTGNSNQPQHF | TGTGCCTGGAGTGGGACCCGTACAGGGAATAGCAATCAGCCCCAGCATTTT
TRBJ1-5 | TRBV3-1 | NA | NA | CASSQGQYSNQPQHF | TGTGCCAGCAGCCAAGGACAATATAGCAATCAGCCCCAGCATTTT
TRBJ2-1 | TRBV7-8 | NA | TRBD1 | CASSRSRGQLTYERFF | TGTGCCAGCAGCCGAAGTAGGGGACAGCTCACGTATGAGCGGTTCTTC
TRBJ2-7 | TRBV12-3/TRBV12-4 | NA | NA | CASSIEAAYEQYF | TGTGCCAGCAGCATTGAGGCGGCCTACGAGCAGTACTTC
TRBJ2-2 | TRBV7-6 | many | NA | CASSLIPGELFF | TGTGCCAGCAGCTTAATTCCCGGGGAGCTGTTTTTT